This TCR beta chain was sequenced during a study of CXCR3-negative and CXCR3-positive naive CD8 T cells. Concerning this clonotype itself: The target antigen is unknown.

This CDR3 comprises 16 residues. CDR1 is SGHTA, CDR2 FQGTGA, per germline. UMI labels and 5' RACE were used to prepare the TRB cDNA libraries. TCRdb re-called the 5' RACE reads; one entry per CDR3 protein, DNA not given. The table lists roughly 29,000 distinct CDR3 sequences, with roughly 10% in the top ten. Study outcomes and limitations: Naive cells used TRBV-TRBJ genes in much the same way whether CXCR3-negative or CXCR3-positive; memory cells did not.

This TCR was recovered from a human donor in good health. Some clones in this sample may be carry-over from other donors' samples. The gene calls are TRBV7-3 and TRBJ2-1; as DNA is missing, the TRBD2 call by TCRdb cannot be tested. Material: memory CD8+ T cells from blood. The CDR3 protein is CASSPDGLASLNEQFF.